Presented here are 24 T cell receptor beta chains from one specimen sequenced in a study of T cells in Graves' hyperthyroidism and ophthalmopathy. TCR beta CDR3 regions were amplified from RNA transcripts. RT-PCR in the first round (using the HTBI primer set) targeted the TCR CDR3. TCRdb independently ran MiXCR on the multiplex PCR reads; one entry per CDR3 protein. Altogether 400,000 to 600,000 distinct CDR3 sequences are present, 20% to 25% being singletons, with the ten largest covering more than 25%. Material: blood. Receptors originate from a man aged 18 to 35 with Graves' hyperthyroidism.

V is TRBV11-2 and J is TRBJ1-3; perhaps TRBD1 as D (5 bases). This CDR3 has 18 residues. V was clipped by 1 base and J by 4 bases, with 20 bases between them. The V gene's germline CDR1 is SGHAT and CDR2 FQNNGV. CDR3 region: CASSLVGLGVGSGNTIYF. The CDR3 DNA sequence: TGTGCCAGCAGCTTAGTCGGGCTGGGGGTCGGGTCCGGAAACACCATATATTTT.

This clonotype was counted ten times or more. The V call is TRBV28, the J call TRBJ1-1; no clear D gene. V lost 7 bases to trimming and J lost 0 bases, with 15 bases between them. Germline assignment: CDR1 MDHEN and CDR2 SYDVKM. The CDR3 length is 15 residues. CDR3 coding DNA: TGTGCCAGCACCCCTCGGAAGTTGATGAACACTGAAGCTTTCTTT. This sequence encodes CASTPRKLMNTEAFF.

The chain joins TRBV27 to TRBJ1-5; the D is unclear. The CDR3 is made up of 16 amino acids. The V end was cut by 2 bases, the J end by 4 bases, with 15 bases between. The germline V gene encodes CDR1 MNHEY and CDR2 SMNVEV (reference sequence). CDR3 bases: TGTGCCAGCAGTTTACGGCGCGAGATAGGGAATCAGCCCCAGCATTTT. It codes for CASSLRREIGNQPQHF.

A few counts support this clonotype. The chain is built from TRBV12-3 or TRBV12-4 and TRBJ2-3, with a tentative D call TRBD1 (6 bases). The CDR3 extends over 14 amino acids. Trimming removed 4 bases at V and 1 base at J, with 9 bases between. The CDR3 reads CASSSWGRTDTQYF. The CDR3 DNA reads as TGTGCCAGCAGTTCCTGGGGGCGCACAGATACGCAGTATTTT.

The chain is built from TRBV6-2 or TRBV6-3 and TRBJ1-2, with D possibly TRBD1 on 5 matching bases. V lost 6 bases, J lost 4 bases, and 30 bases lay in between. The CDR3 length is 19 residues. Per germline, CDR1 MNHEY and CDR2 SVGEGT. As DNA, the CDR3 is TGTGCCAGCAGCCTCAGTCGGGTCGGAGGGGCAGGCGAGGGCTATGGCTACACCTTC. Protein: CASSLSRVGGAGEGYGYTF.

This clonotype has a count of ten or more. V and J are TRBV12-3 or TRBV12-4 and TRBJ1-2, with a possible D match to TRBD1 (6 bases). This CDR3 is 14 amino acids long. V lost 3 bases, J lost 2 bases, and 10 bases lay in between. CDR3 sequence reads: CASSFAGENYGYTF. The CDR3 DNA is TGTGCCAGCAGTTTCGCAGGGGAGAACTATGGCTACACCTTC.

This clonotype was observed at least ten times. The chain carries TRBV2 and TRBJ1-1; the D is unclear. Germline lookup yields CDR1 SNHLY and CDR2 FYNNEI. Trimming left V 3 bases short and J 4 bases short, with 12 bases between. The CDR3 totals 14 residues. In DNA form, the CDR3 reads TGTGCCAGCAGTGAGTGGGCATTGGGCACTGAAGCTTTCTTT. Encoded protein: CASSEWALGTEAFF.

This clonotype was found a few times. CDR3 amino acids: CAWSHGPNYEQYF. The CDR3 DNA is TGTGCCTGGTCACACGGCCCCAACTACGAGCAGTACTTC. The chain uses TRBV30 and TRBJ2-7; D remains unclear. CDR3 size: 13 residues. Germline assignment: CDR1 GTSNPN and CDR2 SVGIG (reference sequence). V lost 5 bases to trimming and J lost 3 bases, with 14 bases between them.

This clonotype was seen a handful of times. The chain employs TRBV12-3 or TRBV12-4 and TRBJ1-2; D not resolved. This CDR3 is built from 13 residues. V lost 7 bases and J lost 6, with 15 bases in between. The CDR3: CASTLNRLDGYTF. CDR3 sequence (DNA): TGTGCCAGCACTCTCAACCGTCTGGATGGCTACACCTTC.

At least ten counts were recorded for this clonotype. The rearrangement links TRBV6-1 to TRBJ2-2, with 7 bases that match TRBD2. The germline V gene encodes CDR1 MNHNS and CDR2 SASEGT. Trimming removed 3 bases from V and 7 bases from J; junction bases left unmatched: 11. CDR3 length: 16 residues. The CDR3 DNA sequence: TGTGCCAGCAGTGACCCTGGGGGGGATCGTAGCGGGGAGCTGTTTTTT. It specifies CASSDPGGDRSGELFF.

This clonotype was found many times. The chain carries TRBV30 and TRBJ2-5; tentative D call: TRBD2 (6 bases). Germline V gene lookup returns CDR1 GTSNPN and CDR2 SVGIG (reference sequence). The CDR3 has 11 amino acids. V lost 3 bases to trimming and J lost 5 bases, with 7 bases between them. The CDR3: CAWSAGETQYF. The CDR3 DNA reads as TGTGCCTGGAGCGCGGGGGAGACCCAGTACTTC.

This clonotype was recorded many times. An end of the junction does not agree with germline; a read error may underlie this. J is TRBJ2-5 and V is TRBV5-1; 11 bases align to TRBD2. The CDR3 is 14 amino acids. The germline V gene has CDR1 SGHRS and CDR2 YFSETQ. The CDR3: CASSSGTSGETQYF. In nucleotides, the CDR3 is TGTGCCAGCAGTTCCGGGACTAGCGGAGAGACCCAGTACTTC.

V is TRBV5-1 and J is TRBJ2-7; 9 bases line up with TRBD2. The CDR3 length is 15 residues. V gave up 0 bases and J gave up 2 bases; unmatched junction bases: 3. Germline CDR1 reads SGHRS; CDR2 reads YFSETQ. This CDR3 reads CASSLGASGTYEQYF. The CDR3, as DNA: TGCGCCAGCAGCTTGGGCGCTAGCGGGACCTACGAGCAGTACTTC.

This clonotype was counted ten times or more. This chain links TRBV6-1 with TRBJ1-2; D perhaps matches TRBD1 (5 bases). This CDR3 is built from 14 residues. The ends were cut back, 6 bases at V and 7 bases at J, with 18 bases in the middle. Germline CDR1 and CDR2: MNHNS and SASEGT. The chain's CDR3 is CASSTTGTSFGYTF. The CDR3 DNA is TGTGCCAGCAGCACAACCGGGACCAGCTTTGGCTACACCTTC.

This clonotype was seen at least ten times. The rearrangement links TRBV28 to TRBJ2-7; TRBD1 matches at 8 bases. Unmatched junction bases numbered 18, after V lost 7 bases and J lost 13 bases. This CDR3 has 14 amino acids. Germline V gene lookup returns CDR1 MDHEN and CDR2 SYDVKM. The CDR3 sequence is CASTSLDRTGITYF. For the CDR3, the DNA is TGTGCCAGCACCTCCCTGGACCGGACAGGGATAACTTACTTC.

The chain carries TRBV4-1 and TRBJ1-2, with 7 positions matching TRBD1. Germline V gene lookup returns CDR1 MGHRA and CDR2 YSYEKL. V gave up 2 bases and J gave up 2 bases; unmatched junction bases: 5. The CDR3 has 15 amino acids. The CDR3 loop is CASSQPGTANYGYTF. CDR3 in DNA: TGCGCCAGCAGCCAACCCGGGACAGCGAACTATGGCTACACCTTC.

V and J are TRBV6-1 and TRBJ1-1, with a possible D match to TRBD1 (5 bases). The CDR3 is 13 residues long. The V gene's germline CDR1 is MNHNS and CDR2 SASEGT. The V gene lost 5 bases and the J gene lost 6 bases, with 13 bases spanning the gap. Here the CDR3 DNA reads TGTGCCAGCAGTCCGGCGTTAGGGGCTGAAGCTTTCTTT. Translated: CASSPALGAEAFF.

The chain couples TRBV6-1 to TRBJ2-7; D is possibly TRBD1 (6 bases). The CDR3 contains 14 residues. The germline V gene encodes CDR1 MNHNS and CDR2 SASEGT. V was cut by 6 bases and J by 2 bases, with 14 bases left in between. The DNA of the CDR3 is TGTGCCAGCAGCCCCGACAGGTTGCCCTACGAGCAGTACTTC. This gives the protein CASSPDRLPYEQYF.

This clonotype was counted between two and nine times. V usage is TRBV5-1 and J usage is TRBJ2-2; D is unclear. Between the trimmed V and J ends, which lost 5 bases and 3 bases, there was a span of 14 bases. From germline, CDR1 is SGHRS and CDR2 YFSETQ. This CDR3 comprises 15 residues. CDR3 sequence: CASRMQTPHTGELFF. CDR3 sequence (DNA): TGCGCCAGCAGAATGCAGACTCCTCACACCGGGGAGCTGTTTTTT.

This clonotype was seen at least ten times. The chain couples TRBV7-8 to TRBJ2-7, with D unclear. The length of the CDR3 is 15 residues. Trimming stripped 1 base from V and 2 bases from J, with 12 bases between. Germline assignment: CDR1 SGHVS and CDR2 FQNEAQ. The CDR3 nucleotides are TGTGCCAGCAGCTTAGTTGGGCATTACGCCTACGAGCAGTACTTC. Protein sequence: CASSLVGHYAYEQYF.

This clonotype was detected many times. The CDR3 loop reads CSVDRFYGYTF. Written as DNA, the CDR3 is TGCAGCGTTGACAGGTTCTATGGCTACACCTTC. The J gene is TRBJ1-2, the V gene TRBV29-1; D gene uncertain. The V gene lost 3 bases and the J gene lost 4 bases, with 6 bases spanning the gap. CDR1 and CDR2 (germline): SQVTM, ANQGSEA. The CDR3 is made up of 11 amino acids.

Ten or more counts support this clonotype. J is TRBJ1-2 and V is TRBV9, with 7 bases lining up with TRBD1. The CDR3 has 12 residues. The ends lost 7 bases at V and 5 bases at J; junction bases unmatched: 5. CDR1 and CDR2 (germline): SGDLS, YYNGEE. The CDR3 DNA reads as TGTGCCAGCTCCGGGACAGAATATGGCTACACCTTC. It encodes CASSGTEYGYTF.

A word on this clonotype: A much larger clonotype is one base distant, so this may be a read error. The V gene is TRBV4-1, the J gene TRBJ1-5; unclear D gene. Per germline, CDR1 MGHRA and CDR2 YSYEKL. Trimming removed 2 bases at V and 1 base at J, with 9 bases between. CDR3 size: 15 residues. The CDR3 DNA reads as TGCGCCAGCAGCCAACTGGTTAAAAGCAATCAGCCCCAGCATTTT. As protein: CASSQLVKSNQPQHF.

This clonotype has just a few counts. The rearrangement links TRBV19 to TRBJ2-2; unclear D gene. Trimming cost V 9 bases and J 6 bases, with 5 bases left between them. Germline-derived CDR1 and CDR2 are LNHDA and SQIVND (reference sequence). This CDR3 is 10 amino acids long. The CDR3 bases are TGTGCCAGCCTCTCCGGGGAGCTGTTTTTT. Protein: CASLSGELFF.